These 26 T cell receptor beta chains came from one sample sequenced in a study of identical twins. MiXCR was run by TCRdb on the 5' RACE reads, yielding one entry per CDR3 protein. This sample has around 1.7 million distinct CDR3 sequences, with roughly 35% found just once. Input material: cord blood. Source of these receptors: a newborn girl in good health.

This chain connects TRBV3-1 to TRBJ2-1, with 10 bases lining up with TRBD2. Looked up from germline, CDR1 is LGHDT and CDR2 is YNNKEL (reference sequence). The junction had 11 bases not matched to a gene; V was cut back by 2 bases and J by 4 bases. This CDR3 spans 18 amino acids. The CDR3 is CASSQYLLAGAPYNEQFF. In nucleotides, the CDR3 is TGTGCCAGCAGCCAATATCTTCTAGCGGGGGCCCCATACAATGAGCAGTTCTTC.

V gene TRBV28 combines with J gene TRBJ2-7; a possible D gene is TRBD1 (7 bases). Germline CDR1 reads MDHEN; CDR2 reads SYDVKM. The germline V and J ends were trimmed by 6 bases and 7 bases, with 19 bases remaining between them. The CDR3 runs 14 residues. Here the CDR3 DNA reads TGTGCCAGCAGCGTGGGGCGGGACAGCAATGAGCAGTACTTC. Amino acids: CASSVGRDSNEQYF.

The chain links TRBV7-6 to TRBJ1-6; TRBD1 matches at 12 bases. J was trimmed by 9 bases and V by 5 bases; bases with no gene match: 5. This CDR3 spans 15 amino acids. The V gene's germline CDR1 is SGHVS and CDR2 FNYEAQ. The CDR3 sequence: CASSPGQGATSPLHF. Written as DNA, the CDR3 is TGTGCCAGCAGCCCGGGACAGGGGGCTACTTCACCCCTCCACTTT.

The chain links TRBV28 to TRBJ2-3, with TRBD1 matching 7 bases. The V and J ends lost 8 bases and 1 base, in that order; junction bases with no gene match: 9. Germline V lookup: CDR1 MDHEN, CDR2 SYDVKM. The CDR3 sequence is 15 residues long. In nucleotides, the CDR3 is TGTGCCAGCCCCCCTCGCACAGGGGGCACAGATACGCAGTATTTT. It translates to CASPPRTGGTDTQYF.

This clonotype was seen only a few times. The junction and the germline gene differ at one end; a read error may be behind it. The rearrangement links TRBV5-1 to TRBJ2-3; TRBD1 is a possible D gene (6 bases). The CDR3 totals 16 residues. Germline V CDR1 and CDR2: SGHRS, YFSETQ. In DNA form, the CDR3 reads TGCTCCAGCAGCCAAACAGGGTTCCTTAGCACAGATACGCAGTATTTT. This translates into CSSSQTGFLSTDTQYF.

This clonotype was found a few times. The gene calls are TRBV9 and TRBJ1-4; the match to TRBD1 covers 7 bases. The J segment lost 4 bases and the V segment lost 0 bases, leaving 6 bases of the junction unmatched. Per germline, CDR1 SGDLS and CDR2 YYNGEE. The CDR3 covers 16 residues. CDR3 sequence (DNA): TGTGCCAGCAGCGTAGGAGGCTGGGACAGTAATGAAAAACTGTTTTTT. This sequence encodes CASSVGGWDSNEKLFF.

Ten or more counts support this clonotype. The chain uses TRBV12-3 or TRBV12-4 and TRBJ2-1; tentative D call: TRBD2 (5 bases). The CDR3 runs 12 residues. Trimming removed 6 bases from V and 6 bases from J, with 9 bases in between. The chain's CDR3 is CASSLDSNEQFF. CDR3 nucleotide sequence: TGTGCCAGCAGCCTGGACTCCAATGAGCAGTTCTTC.

The chain links TRBV6-5 to TRBJ2-5; 9 bases are shared with TRBD2. The CDR3 has 15 residues. V lost 2 bases and J lost 5; bases outside the gene matches: 6. Germline values: CDR1 MNHEY, CDR2 SVGAGI. The DNA for the CDR3 is TGTGCCAGCAGTTACGGGACTAGCCGCGTTGAGACCCAGTACTTC. This translates into CASSYGTSRVETQYF.

The chain joins TRBV2 to TRBJ2-6; D gene ambiguous. Per the germline V gene, CDR1 is SNHLY and CDR2 is FYNNEI. The CDR3 is 15 residues long. With 5 bases removed from V and 1 base from J, the gap between germline ends came to 9 bases. The CDR3 loop reads CASSPGPSGANVLTF. The CDR3 coding sequence is TGTGCCAGCAGTCCGGGTCCATCTGGGGCCAACGTCCTGACTTTC.

Points on this clonotype: A read error is likely, as this CDR3 ends without the conserved phenylalanine or tryptophan. The rearrangement joins TRBV12-3 or TRBV12-4 to TRBJ2-4; maybe TRBD2 (8 bases). V gave up 3 bases and J gave up 3 bases, with 24 bases separating them. This CDR3 has 19 residues. The CDR3 DNA sequence: TGTGCCAGCAGTTTGATTATTGGACGACAGGGACTAGGCAAAAACATTCAGTACCTC. Its translation is CASSLIIGRQGLGKNIQYL.

The chain combines TRBV4-2 with TRBJ2-3; 16 bases map to TRBD2. V trimming: 1 base; J trimming: 4 bases; junction bases outside the gene matches: 5. The CDR3 covers 18 residues. The germline V gene encodes CDR1 LGHNA and CDR2 YNFKEQ. Written as DNA, the CDR3 is TGTGCCAGCAGCCAAGCCGGGACTAGCGGGGGGGCCGCAGATACGCAGTATTTT. This translates into CASSQAGTSGGAADTQYF.

The chain recombines TRBV20-1 with TRBJ2-1; TRBD2 matches at 11 bases. Germline CDR1 DFQATT, CDR2 SNEGSKA (reference sequence). The CDR3 spans 16 residues. V lost 3 bases to trimming and J lost 3 bases; unmatched junction nucleotides: 7. CDR3 in amino acids: CSASPIAGGDYNEQFF. CDR3 bases: TGCAGTGCTAGCCCAATAGCGGGAGGGGACTACAATGAGCAGTTCTTC.

The chain has TRBV12-3 or TRBV12-4 and TRBJ2-4; 10 bases map to TRBD2. The CDR3 loop spans 20 amino acids. V shed 0 bases, J shed 4 bases, and the junction held 15 bases outside the gene matches. CDR3 sequence (DNA): TGTGCCAGCAGTTTAGCGCTTGGCAGGGGCGCTAGCGGGGGAAAAAACATTCAGTACTTC. Translating gives CASSLALGRGASGGKNIQYF.

The rearrangement links TRBV6-5 to TRBJ2-7; D is possibly TRBD1 (6 bases). CDR1 and CDR2 (germline): MNHEY, SVGAGI. V was cut by 2 bases and J by 5 bases, with 13 bases left in between. This CDR3 spans 14 amino acids. CDR3 sequence (DNA): TGTGCCAGCAGTTACAACCCCAGGGGCCACGAGCAGTACTTC. This sequence encodes CASSYNPRGHEQYF.

The V gene is TRBV5-1, the J gene TRBJ2-7, with a possible D match to TRBD1 (5 bases). The germline CDR1 and CDR2 sequences are SGHRS and YFSETQ. CDR3 length: 15 residues. V lost 4 bases and J 0 bases, leaving 14 bases between the germline ends. The CDR3 loop reads CASSLDRQFSYEQYF. DNA for the CDR3: TGCGCCAGCAGCCTTGACCGACAGTTCTCCTACGAGCAGTACTTC.

This clonotype was recorded many times. The J gene is TRBJ1-4, the V gene TRBV13; TRBD1 might be the D (6 bases). Germline CDR1 PRHDT, CDR2 FYEKMQ (reference sequence). CDR3 length: 14 amino acids. With 2 bases removed from V and 8 bases from J, the gap between germline ends came to 12 bases. CDR3 in DNA: TGTGCCAGCAGCTTAAAGGCAGGGGACGAAAAACTGTTTTTT. Its protein is CASSLKAGDEKLFF.

The chain couples TRBV5-8 to TRBJ2-5, with D possibly matching TRBD2 (7 bases). This CDR3 region has 14 residues. Germline V gene lookup returns CDR1 SGHTS and CDR2 YDEGEE. The ends were cut back, 6 bases at V and 5 bases at J, with 17 bases in the middle. CDR3 DNA: TGTGCCAGCACCCTCACAGGGAGGGGGGAGACCCAGTACTTC. Its protein is CASTLTGRGETQYF.

In this sample, this clonotype turned up a few times. The rearrangement links TRBV5-1 to TRBJ2-6; 7 bases are a match to TRBD1. V lost 3 bases to trimming and J lost 0 bases; unmatched junction nucleotides: 6. CDR1 is SGHRS and CDR2 is YFSETQ in the germline V gene. The CDR3 covers 17 residues. CDR3: CASSSGTAHSGANVLTF. The DNA of the CDR3 is TGCGCCAGCAGCTCCGGGACAGCTCACTCTGGGGCCAACGTCCTGACTTTC.

This clonotype was seen a few times. The gene calls are TRBV20-1 and TRBJ2-4; D perhaps matches TRBD1 (6 bases). V dropped 6 bases and J dropped 1 base, with 19 bases sitting between them. The germline V gene encodes CDR1 DFQATT and CDR2 SNEGSKA (reference sequence). The CDR3 covers 16 residues. The CDR3 DNA sequence: TGCAGTGCAAACTACTTGGGGGCTAGGGCCAAAAACATTCAGTACTTC. Amino acid sequence: CSANYLGARAKNIQYF.

This clonotype was counted between two and nine times. The chain carries TRBV12-3 or TRBV12-4 and TRBJ1-1; tentatively, D is TRBD1 (6 bases). V lost 6 bases to trimming and J lost 1 base, with 15 bases between them. The CDR3 contains 15 residues. The CDR3 region is CASSPNRARNTEAFF. DNA of the CDR3: TGTGCCAGCAGCCCCAACAGGGCACGGAACACTGAAGCTTTCTTT.

The table lists this clonotype with many counts. V usage is TRBV20-1 and J usage is TRBJ2-7, with 11 bases fitting TRBD1. The CDR3 runs to 14 residues. Per germline, CDR1 DFQATT and CDR2 SNEGSKA (reference sequence). Germline trimming cut 0 bases from V and 3 bases from J; bases unmatched to any gene: 1. DNA for the CDR3: TGCAGTGCTAGAGATGGGACAGGGGGCTACGAGCAGTACTTC. Residues: CSARDGTGGYEQYF.

The rearrangement joins TRBV27 to TRBJ2-5, with D perhaps matching TRBD2 (5 bases). The V gene's germline CDR1 is MNHEY and CDR2 SMNVEV (reference sequence). This CDR3 is 15 amino acids long. Trimming took 1 base from V and 1 from J, leaving 10 bases between them. The CDR3, as DNA: TGTGCCAGCAGTTTATGGGGAGAAAGCCAAGAGACCCAGTACTTC. Its translation: CASSLWGESQETQYF.

Concerning this clonotype itself: Compared with germline, one end of the junction differs, possibly owing to a read error. V and J are TRBV20-1 and TRBJ2-7; no clear D gene. Germline V gene lookup returns CDR1 DFQATT and CDR2 SNEGSKA (reference sequence). This CDR3 region has 14 residues. Here the CDR3 reads CSARDQRLPYEQYF. The CDR3 nucleotides are TGTAGTGCTAGAGATCAGAGGTTACCCTACGAGCAGTACTTC.

V gene TRBV9 combines with J gene TRBJ1-2; 8 bases map to TRBD1. With 2 bases clipped from V and 4 bases from J, the junction kept 4 bases outside the gene matches. CDR3 length equals 14 residues. CDR1 is SGDLS and CDR2 is YYNGEE in the germline V gene. CDR3 sequence reads: CASSVGQGPYGYTF. CDR3 nucleotide sequence: TGTGCCAGCAGCGTTGGACAGGGACCCTATGGCTACACCTTC.

There are a few counts of this clonotype. The chain recombines TRBV7-2 with TRBJ2-7, with unresolved D. This CDR3 region has 16 residues. Trimming removed 1 base from V and 1 base from J, with 14 bases in between. The germline V gene encodes CDR1 SGHTA and CDR2 FQGNSA. The CDR3 region is CASSLGGRPSSYEQYF. In DNA, the CDR3 is TGTGCCAGCAGCTTAGGAGGCAGGCCGTCTTCCTACGAGCAGTACTTC.

This clonotype was recorded a few times. The chain is built from TRBV25-1 and TRBJ1-6; no clear D. This CDR3 spans 13 amino acids. Germline V CDR1 and CDR2: MGHDK, SYGVNS. V was clipped by 7 bases and J by 11 bases, with 15 bases between them. The CDR3 DNA sequence: TGTGCCAGCAAATACGGGGAAAGGACACCCCTCCACTTT. It is translated as CASKYGERTPLHF.